This TCR beta chain was captured by sequencing in a study of cytotoxic CD8 clonotypes in ibrutinib-treated CLL. As regards this clone: Antigen: not known.

General observations from the study: The clonality went up when patients responded to ibrutinib and dropped back toward baseline at progression.

Generated by immunoSEQ multiplex PCR, the TCRdb table keeps only in-frame clones and is missing some. The sample contains nearly 300,000 clones, approximately 76% of which appear only once. The CDR3 covers 16 residues. The germline V gene has CDR1 LNHDA and CDR2 SQIVND (reference sequence). V shed 3 bases and J shed 5 bases, with 17 bases lying between them. This clonotype originated in a human donor with chronic lymphocytic leukemia. Material: PBMCs, obtained at disease progression, from a patient treated with ibrutinib. The gene calls are TRBV19 and TRBJ2-1; a possible D gene is TRBD2 (7 bases). CDR3 nucleotide sequence: TGTGCCAGTAGTATTAGGAGGGGGGGCCGTGACAATGAGCAGTTCTTC. Its protein product is CASSIRRGGRDNEQFF.